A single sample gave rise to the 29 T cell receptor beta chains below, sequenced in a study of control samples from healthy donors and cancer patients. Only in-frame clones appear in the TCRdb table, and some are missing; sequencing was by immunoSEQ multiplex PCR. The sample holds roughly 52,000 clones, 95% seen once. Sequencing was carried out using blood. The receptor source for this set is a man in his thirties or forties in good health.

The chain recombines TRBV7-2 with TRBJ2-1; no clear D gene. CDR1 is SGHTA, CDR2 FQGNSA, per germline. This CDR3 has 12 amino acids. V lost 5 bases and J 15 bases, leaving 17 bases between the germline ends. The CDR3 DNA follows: TGTGCCAGCAGCCGCCCGCGGCGGAGTGGGTTCTTC. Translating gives CASSRPRRSGFF.

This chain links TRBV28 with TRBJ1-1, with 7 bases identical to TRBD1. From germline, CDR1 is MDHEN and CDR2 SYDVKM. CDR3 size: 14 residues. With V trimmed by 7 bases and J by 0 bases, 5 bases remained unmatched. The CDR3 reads CASTTGAMNTEAFF. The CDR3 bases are TGTGCCAGCACAACAGGGGCGATGAACACTGAAGCTTTCTTT.

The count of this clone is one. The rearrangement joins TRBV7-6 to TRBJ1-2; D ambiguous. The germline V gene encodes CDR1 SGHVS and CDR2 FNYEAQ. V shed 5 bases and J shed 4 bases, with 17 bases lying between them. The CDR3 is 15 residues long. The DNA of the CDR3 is TGTGCCAGCAGCCTCTACCAGACTGACGCCTATGGCTACACCTTC. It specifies CASSLYQTDAYGYTF.

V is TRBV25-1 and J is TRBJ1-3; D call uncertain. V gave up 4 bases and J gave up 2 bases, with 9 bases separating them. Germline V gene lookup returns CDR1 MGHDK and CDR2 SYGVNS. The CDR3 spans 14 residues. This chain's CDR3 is CASSGIRAGNTIYF. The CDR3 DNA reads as TGTGCCAGCAGTGGGATAAGGGCTGGAAACACCATATATTTT.

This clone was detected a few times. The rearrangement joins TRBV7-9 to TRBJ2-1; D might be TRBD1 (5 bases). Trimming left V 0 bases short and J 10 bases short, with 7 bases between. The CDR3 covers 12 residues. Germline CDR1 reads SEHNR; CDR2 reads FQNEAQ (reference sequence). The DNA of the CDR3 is TGTGCCAGCAGCTTAGCGCAGGGCGAGCAGTTCTTC. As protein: CASSLAQGEQFF. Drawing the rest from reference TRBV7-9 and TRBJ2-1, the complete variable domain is DTGVSQNPRHKITKRGQNVTFRCDPISEHNRLYWYRQTLGQGPEFLTYFQNEAQLEKSRLLSDRFSAERPKGSFSTLEIQRTEQGDSAMYLCASSLAQGEQFFGPGTRLTVL.

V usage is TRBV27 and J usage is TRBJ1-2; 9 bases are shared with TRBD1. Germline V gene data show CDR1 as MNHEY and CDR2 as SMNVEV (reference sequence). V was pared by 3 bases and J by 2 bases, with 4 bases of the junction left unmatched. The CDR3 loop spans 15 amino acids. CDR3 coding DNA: TGTGCCAGCAGTTTCCGACAGGGGGTGAACTATGGCTACACCTTC. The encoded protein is CASSFRQGVNYGYTF.

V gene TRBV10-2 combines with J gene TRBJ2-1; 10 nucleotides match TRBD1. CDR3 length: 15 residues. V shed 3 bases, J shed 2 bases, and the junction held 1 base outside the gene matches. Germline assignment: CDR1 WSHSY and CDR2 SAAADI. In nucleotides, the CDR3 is TGCGCCAGCAGTGACGGACAGGGGGCCTACAATGAGCAGTTCTTC. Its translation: CASSDGQGAYNEQFF.

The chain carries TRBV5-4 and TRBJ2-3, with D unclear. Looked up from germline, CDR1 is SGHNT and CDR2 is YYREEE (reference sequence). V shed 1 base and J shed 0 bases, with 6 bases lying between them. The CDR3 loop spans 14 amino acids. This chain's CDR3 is CASSLRRSTDTQYF. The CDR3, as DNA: TGTGCCAGCAGCTTGCGCCGCAGCACAGATACGCAGTATTTT.

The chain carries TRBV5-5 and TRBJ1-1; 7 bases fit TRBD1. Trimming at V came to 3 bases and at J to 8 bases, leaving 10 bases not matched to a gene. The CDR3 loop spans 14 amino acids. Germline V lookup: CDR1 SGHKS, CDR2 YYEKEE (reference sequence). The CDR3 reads CASSWGGGGKEAFF. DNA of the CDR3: TGTGCCAGCAGCTGGGGAGGAGGGGGCAAAGAAGCTTTCTTT.

The CDR3 protein is CASSLVPGSSTDTQYF. In DNA, the CDR3 is TGCGCCAGCAGCTTGGTTCCGGGCTCTAGCACAGATACGCAGTATTTT. The genes are TRBV5-1 and TRBJ2-3; D not resolved. This CDR3 has 16 residues. The germline V gene encodes CDR1 SGHRS and CDR2 YFSETQ. The V and J ends lost 0 bases and 0 bases respectively, with 11 bases between them.

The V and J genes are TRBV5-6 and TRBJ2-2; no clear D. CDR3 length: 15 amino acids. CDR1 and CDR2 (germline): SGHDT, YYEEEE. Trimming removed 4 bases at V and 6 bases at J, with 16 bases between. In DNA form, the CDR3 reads TGTGCCAGCAGCCGGACGCCTAAAAATGCCGGGGAGCTGTTTTTT. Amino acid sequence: CASSRTPKNAGELFF.

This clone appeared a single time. CDR3 loop: CASSFGGSYGYTF. The DNA of the CDR3 is TGTGCCAGCAGTTTCGGGGGCTCGTATGGCTACACCTTC. The genes are TRBV27 and TRBJ1-2; TRBD1 might be the D (6 bases). CDR3 size: 13 residues. With 3 bases removed from V and 5 bases from J, the gap between germline ends came to 10 bases. Germline loops: CDR1 MNHEY, CDR2 SMNVEV (reference sequence).

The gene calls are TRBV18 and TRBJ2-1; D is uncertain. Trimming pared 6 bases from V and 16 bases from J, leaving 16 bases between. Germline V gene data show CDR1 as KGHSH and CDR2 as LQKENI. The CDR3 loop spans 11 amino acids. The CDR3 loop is CASSNYVLYFF. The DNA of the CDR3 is TGTGCCAGCTCCAACTATGTCCTGTATTTCTTC.

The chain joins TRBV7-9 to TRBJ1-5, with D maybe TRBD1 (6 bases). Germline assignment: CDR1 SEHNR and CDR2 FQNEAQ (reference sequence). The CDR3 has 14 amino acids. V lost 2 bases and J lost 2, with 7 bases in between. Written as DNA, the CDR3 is TGTGCCAGCAGCTTAAGGGGGGGCAATCAGCCCCAGCATTTT. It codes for CASSLRGGNQPQHF.

The CDR3 bases are TGCAGCGTTGAAAAACTCACTAGCGGATGGAATTACGAGCAGTACTTC. Residues: CSVEKLTSGWNYEQYF. The chain recombines TRBV29-1 with TRBJ2-7; TRBD2 agrees at 8 bases. The CDR3 contains 16 residues. V lost 2 bases and J lost 4; bases outside the gene matches: 13. The germline gives CDR1 SQVTM, CDR2 ANQGSEA.

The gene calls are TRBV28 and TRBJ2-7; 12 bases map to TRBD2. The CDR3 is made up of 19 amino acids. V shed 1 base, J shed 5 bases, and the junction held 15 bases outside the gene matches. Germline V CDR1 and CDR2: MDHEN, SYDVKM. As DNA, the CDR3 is TGTGCCAGCAGTTTATCCCCTCTAGCGGGAGGGCCGTCAACTCACGAGCAGTACTTC. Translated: CASSLSPLAGGPSTHEQYF.

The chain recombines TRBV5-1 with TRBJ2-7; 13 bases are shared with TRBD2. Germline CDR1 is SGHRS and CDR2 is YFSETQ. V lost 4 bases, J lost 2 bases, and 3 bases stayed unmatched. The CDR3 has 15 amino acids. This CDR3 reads CASSPGTSGTYEQYF. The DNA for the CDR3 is TGCGCCAGCAGCCCTGGGACTAGCGGGACCTACGAGCAGTACTTC.

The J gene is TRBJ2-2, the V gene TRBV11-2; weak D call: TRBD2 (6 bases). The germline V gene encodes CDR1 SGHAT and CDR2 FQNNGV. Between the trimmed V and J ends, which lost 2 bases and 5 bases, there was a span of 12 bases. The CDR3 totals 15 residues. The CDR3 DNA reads TGTGCCAGCAGCTTAATCGGGGGAAGGACCGGGGAGCTGTTTTTT. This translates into CASSLIGGRTGELFF.

CDR3 in DNA: TGTGCCAGTAGTATCCGTCGACTAGCGGGAGAAGAGACCCAGTACTTC. Amino acid sequence: CASSIRRLAGEETQYF. J is TRBJ2-5 and V is TRBV19, with 12 bases matching TRBD2. The CDR3 spans 16 residues. With V trimmed by 3 bases and J by 3 bases, 5 bases remained unmatched. Germline CDR1 LNHDA, CDR2 SQIVND (reference sequence).

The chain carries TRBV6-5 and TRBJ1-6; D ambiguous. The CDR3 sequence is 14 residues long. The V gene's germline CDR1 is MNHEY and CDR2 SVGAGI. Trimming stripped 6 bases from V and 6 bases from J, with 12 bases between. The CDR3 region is CASSPREFNSPLHF. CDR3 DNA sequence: TGTGCCAGCAGCCCCCGAGAATTTAATTCACCCCTCCACTTT.

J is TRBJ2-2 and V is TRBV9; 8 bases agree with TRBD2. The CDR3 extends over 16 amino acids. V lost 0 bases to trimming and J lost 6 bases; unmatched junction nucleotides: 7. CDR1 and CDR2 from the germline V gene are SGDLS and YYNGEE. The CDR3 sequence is CASSVVSGRSSGELFF. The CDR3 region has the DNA TGTGCCAGCAGCGTAGTAAGCGGGAGAAGTTCCGGGGAGCTGTTTTTT.

CDR3 in amino acids: CASSDRGEQPQHF. CDR3 bases: TGTGCCAGTAGTGACAGGGGAGAACAGCCCCAGCATTTT. The chain recombines TRBV19 with TRBJ1-5; TRBD1 agrees at 8 bases. V trimming: 5 bases; J trimming: 7 bases; junction bases outside the gene matches: 4. The CDR3 has 13 residues. Germline lookup yields CDR1 LNHDA and CDR2 SQIVND (reference sequence). Variable domain in full (rest from reference TRBV19 and TRBJ1-5): DGGITQSPKYLFRKEGQNVTLSCEQNLNHDAMYWYRQDPGQGLRLIYYSQIVNDFQKGDIAEGYSVSREKKESFPLTVTSAQKNPTAFYLCASSDRGEQPQHFGDGTRLSIL.

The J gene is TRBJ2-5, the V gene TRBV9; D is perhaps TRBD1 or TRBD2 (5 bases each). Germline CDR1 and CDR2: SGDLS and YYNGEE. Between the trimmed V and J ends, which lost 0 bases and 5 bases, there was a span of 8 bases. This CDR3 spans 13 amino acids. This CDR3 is CASSVEGRETQYF. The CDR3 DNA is TGTGCCAGCAGCGTAGAGGGACGGGAGACCCAGTACTTC.

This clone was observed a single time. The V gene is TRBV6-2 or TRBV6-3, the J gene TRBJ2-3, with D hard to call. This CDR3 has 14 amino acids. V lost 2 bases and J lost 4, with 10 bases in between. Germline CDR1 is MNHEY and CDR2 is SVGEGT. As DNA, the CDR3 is TGTGCCAGCAGTTACCGAAATCTAGCAGATACGCAGTATTTT. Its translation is CASSYRNLADTQYF.

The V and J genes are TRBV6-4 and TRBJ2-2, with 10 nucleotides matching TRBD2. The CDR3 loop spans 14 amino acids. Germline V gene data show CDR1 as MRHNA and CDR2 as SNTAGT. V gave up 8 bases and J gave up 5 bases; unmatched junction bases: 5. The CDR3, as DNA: TGTGCCAGCCAGCGGGAGGGTGAGACCGGGGAGCTGTTTTTT. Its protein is CASQREGETGELFF.

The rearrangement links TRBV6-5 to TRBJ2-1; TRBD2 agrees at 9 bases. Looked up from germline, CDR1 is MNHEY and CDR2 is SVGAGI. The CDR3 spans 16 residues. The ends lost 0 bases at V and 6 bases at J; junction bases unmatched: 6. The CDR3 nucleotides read TGTGCCAGCAGTTACTCTAGCGGGAGTGGGATCAATGAGCAGTTCTTC. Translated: CASSYSSGSGINEQFF.

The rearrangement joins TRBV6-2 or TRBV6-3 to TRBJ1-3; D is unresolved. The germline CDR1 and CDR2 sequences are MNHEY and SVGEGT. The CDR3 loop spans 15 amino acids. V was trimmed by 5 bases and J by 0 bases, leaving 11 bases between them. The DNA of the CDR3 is TGTGCCAGCAGTGACTACGGGAGCTCTGGAAACACCATATATTTT. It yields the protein CASSDYGSSGNTIYF.

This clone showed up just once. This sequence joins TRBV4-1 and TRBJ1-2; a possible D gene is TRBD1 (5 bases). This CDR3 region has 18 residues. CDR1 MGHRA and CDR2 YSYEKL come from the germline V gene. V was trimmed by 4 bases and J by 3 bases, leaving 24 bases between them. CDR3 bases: TGCGCCAGCAGCCCCCAGAGGCGACCGGGACCGGAGGACTATGGCTACACCTTC. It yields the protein CASSPQRRPGPEDYGYTF.

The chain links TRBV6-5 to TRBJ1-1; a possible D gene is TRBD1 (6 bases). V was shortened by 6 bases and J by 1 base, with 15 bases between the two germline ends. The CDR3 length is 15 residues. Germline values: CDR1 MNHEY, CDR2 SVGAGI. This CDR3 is CASSPGAGENTEAFF. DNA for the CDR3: TGTGCCAGCAGCCCCGGGGCAGGGGAGAACACTGAAGCTTTCTTT.